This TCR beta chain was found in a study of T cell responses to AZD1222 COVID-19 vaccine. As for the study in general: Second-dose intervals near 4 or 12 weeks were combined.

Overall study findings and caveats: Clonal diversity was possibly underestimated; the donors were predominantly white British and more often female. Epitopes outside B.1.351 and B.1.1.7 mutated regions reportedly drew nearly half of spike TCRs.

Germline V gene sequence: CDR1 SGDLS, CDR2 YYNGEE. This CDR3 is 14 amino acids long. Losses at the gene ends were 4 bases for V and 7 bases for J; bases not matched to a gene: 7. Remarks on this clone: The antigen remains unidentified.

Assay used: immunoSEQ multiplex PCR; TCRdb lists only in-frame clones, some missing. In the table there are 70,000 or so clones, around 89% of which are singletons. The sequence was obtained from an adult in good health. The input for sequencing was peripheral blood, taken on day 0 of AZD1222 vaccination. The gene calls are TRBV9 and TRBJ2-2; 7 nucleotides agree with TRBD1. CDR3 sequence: CASSPRTGHGELFF. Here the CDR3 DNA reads TGTGCCAGCAGCCCGAGGACAGGTCACGGGGAGCTGTTTTTT.